This T cell receptor (beta chain) appears in the sequencing data of a study of blood T cell repertoires in COVID-19. The overall study: COVID-19 samples, acute and convalescent, were from the United States, Italy and Spain. PBMCs, B-cell-depleted T cells, or T cells provided the cDNA or gDNA that made up the material.

The CDR3 has 14 residues. Germline lookup yields CDR1 SEHNR and CDR2 FQNEAQ (reference sequence). The V end lost 1 base, the J end lost 4 bases, and 7 bases lay between the germline ends. Original data processing: Amplified reference gene primers provided the basis for estimating nucleated cell counts. The protocol was immunoSEQ multiplex PCR, while the TCRdb copy is restricted to in-frame clones and leaves out a portion. The V and J calls and the clone size are those of that table, but D and trimming were determined from the DNA. This table holds 73,000 or so clones, about 80% found once. The clonotype was recovered from a woman aged 55-70 years with acute or convalescent COVID-19. The rearrangement uses TRBV7-9 and TRBJ2-2; unclear D gene. Source material: peripheral blood. CDR3 amino acids: CASSLGGLTGELFF. CDR3 in DNA: TGTGCCAGCAGCTTAGGCGGCCTCACCGGGGAGCTGTTTTTT. The full variable domain, rest sourced from reference TRBV7-9 and TRBJ2-2, is DTGVSQNPRHKITKRGQNVTFRCDPISEHNRLYWYRQTLGQGPEFLTYFQNEAQLEKSRLLSDRFSAERPKGSFSTLEIQRTEQGDSAMYLCASSLGGLTGELFFGEGSRLTVL.